These T cell receptor beta chains were read from a single sample in a study of cytomegalovirus exposure and HLA in healthy donors. TCRdb keeps only in-frame clones here, not all; method: immunoSEQ multiplex PCR. In the table there are more than 150,000 clones, roughly three quarters of which are singletons. Sequenced sample: PBMCs. Receptors were obtained from a woman in her 30s in good health and CMV-seropositive. The CDR3 runs from the conserved cysteine through the conserved F or W. The D gene is left open where the match is weak. Part of the rows lack a size; the others show once, few, many or a class for expanded clones.

J gene: TRBJ2-1
clone size: once
V gene: TRBV11-2
D gene: TRBD2
CDR3 DNA: TGTGCCAGCAGCTCGCGGGGGGGCAACAATGAGCAGTTCTTC
CDR3 protein: CASSSRGGNNEQFF

J gene: TRBJ1-3
clone size: NA
V gene: TRBV5-1
D gene: NA
CDR3 DNA: TGCGCCAGCAGTTTCCGATCCCAGGACTCTGGAAACACCATATATTTT
CDR3 protein: CASSFRSQDSGNTIYF

J gene: TRBJ1-6
clone size: NA
V gene: TRBV6-6
D gene: TRBD1
CDR3 DNA: TGTGCCAGCAGTTCTCCCGACAGGGGCAATTCACCCCTCCACTTT
CDR3 protein: CASSSPDRGNSPLHF

J gene: TRBJ2-5
clone size: NA
V gene: TRBV27
D gene: NA
CDR3 DNA: TGTGCCAGCAGTTTAGGCGGGCCGGAGGAGACCCAGTACTTC
CDR3 protein: CASSLGGPEETQYF

J gene: TRBJ1-2
clone size: NA
V gene: TRBV7-8
D gene: NA
CDR3 DNA: TGTGCCAGCAGCTCCTTGTACTCTCGACCTCATGGGGCCACCTTC
CDR3 protein: CASSSLYSRPHGATF

J gene: TRBJ2-1
clone size: NA
V gene: TRBV7-8
D gene: NA
CDR3 DNA: TGTGCCAGCAGCCCAACCTACAATGAGCAGTTCTTC
CDR3 protein: CASSPTYNEQFF

J gene: TRBJ1-2
clone size: NA
V gene: TRBV18
D gene: NA
CDR3 DNA: TGTGCCAGCTCACCTGCTATTACAGGCCGGGTAAACTATGGCTACACCTTC
CDR3 protein: CASSPAITGRVNYGYTF

J gene: TRBJ1-5
clone size: NA
V gene: TRBV2
D gene: TRBD1
CDR3 DNA: TGTGCCAGCAGGGGACAGGGTCATCAGCCCCAGCATTTT
CDR3 protein: CASRGQGHQPQHF

J gene: TRBJ1-6
clone size: NA
V gene: TRBV9
D gene: NA
CDR3 DNA: TGTGCCAGCAGCGTAGAAGGAGGGGTTAATAATTCACCCCTCCACTTT
CDR3 protein: CASSVEGGVNNSPLHF

J gene: TRBJ1-4
clone size: NA
V gene: TRBV9
D gene: TRBD1
CDR3 DNA: TGTGCCAGCAGTACACAGGGGGCTAACGAAAAACTGTTTTTT
CDR3 protein: CASSTQGANEKLFF

J gene: TRBJ2-3
clone size: NA
V gene: TRBV7-2
D gene: NA
CDR3 DNA: TGTGCCAGCACCGTAGGGGGGGCGGGGAGCACAGATACGCAGTATTTT
CDR3 protein: CASTVGGAGSTDTQYF

J gene: TRBJ1-2
clone size: NA
V gene: TRBV30
D gene: NA
CDR3 DNA: TGTGCCTGGAGCGTGGGAGGAGCCTATGGCTACACCTTC
CDR3 protein: CAWSVGGAYGYTF

J gene: TRBJ2-1
clone size: NA
V gene: TRBV10-1
D gene: TRBD2
CDR3 DNA: TGCGCCAGCAGTGAAGCGGGGGCCAGAAGCAATGAGCAGTTCTTC
CDR3 protein: CASSEAGARSNEQFF

J gene: TRBJ1-1
clone size: few
V gene: TRBV7-9
D gene: TRBD1
CDR3 DNA: TGTGCCAGCAGCGTGGACAGGGCGGGTACTGAAGCTTTCTTT
CDR3 protein: CASSVDRAGTEAFF

J gene: TRBJ1-2
clone size: NA
V gene: TRBV27
D gene: TRBD1
CDR3 DNA: TGTGCCAGCAGTTTTGCGGGACAGGGCGGTGGCTACACCTTC
CDR3 protein: CASSFAGQGGGYTF

J gene: TRBJ2-7
clone size: NA
V gene: TRBV7-2
D gene: NA
CDR3 DNA: TGTGCCAGCAGTTGGGGACGGGAGTACGAGCAGTACTTC
CDR3 protein: CASSWGREYEQYF

J gene: TRBJ2-7
clone size: NA
V gene: TRBV4-2
D gene: NA
CDR3 DNA: TGTGCCAGCAGCCAAGATACTGGTGGAGATAACTCCTACGAGCAGTACTTC
CDR3 protein: CASSQDTGGDNSYEQYF

J gene: TRBJ2-5
clone size: NA
V gene: TRBV5-5
D gene: TRBD1
CDR3 DNA: TGTGCCAGCAGCCCGACAGGGGGCTTACGAGAGACCCAGTACTTC
CDR3 protein: CASSPTGGLRETQYF

J gene: TRBJ2-7
clone size: NA
V gene: TRBV6-1
D gene: NA
CDR3 DNA: TGTGCCAGCAGTGAGCTTACAGGGATCTACGAGCAGTACTTC
CDR3 protein: CASSELTGIYEQYF

J gene: TRBJ1-1
clone size: NA
V gene: TRBV28
D gene: NA
CDR3 DNA: TGTGCCAGCAGGGTTATTAGGGGCAACACGGAGGGGGGGTTGATGAACACTGAAGCTTTCTTT
CDR3 protein: CASRVIRGNTEGGLMNTEAFF

J gene: TRBJ1-1
clone size: NA
V gene: TRBV15
D gene: TRBD1
CDR3 DNA: TGTGCCACCAGCAGGAGGACAGGGAGGGGCACTGAAGCTTTCTTT
CDR3 protein: CATSRRTGRGTEAFF

J gene: TRBJ1-2
clone size: NA
V gene: TRBV9
D gene: NA
CDR3 DNA: TGTGCCACCTTTGGGGCTTATGGCTACACCTTC
CDR3 protein: CATFGAYGYTF

J gene: TRBJ1-5
clone size: NA
V gene: TRBV21-1
D gene: NA
CDR3 DNA: TGTGCCAGCAGCAAAGGTGACAGGGACCAAGATAGCAATCAGCCCCAGCATTTT
CDR3 protein: CASSKGDRDQDSNQPQHF

J gene: TRBJ1-5
clone size: NA
V gene: TRBV27
D gene: NA
CDR3 DNA: TGTGCCAGCAGTTTATCGCGGGGGCGTAGACAGCCCCAGCATTTT
CDR3 protein: CASSLSRGRRQPQHF

J gene: TRBJ2-7
clone size: NA
V gene: TRBV4-1
D gene: TRBD2
CDR3 DNA: TGCGCCAGCAGCCCGGTTGCGGGGGGCGGGGTACGGTACGAGCAGTACTTC
CDR3 protein: CASSPVAGGGVRYEQYF

J gene: TRBJ2-7
clone size: few
V gene: TRBV23-1
D gene: NA
CDR3 DNA: TGCGCCAGCAGTCCCTCGGACGGGAGCTCCTACGAGCAGTACTTC
CDR3 protein: CASSPSDGSSYEQYF

J gene: TRBJ1-5
clone size: NA
V gene: TRBV18
D gene: TRBD1
CDR3 DNA: TGTGCCAGCTCATCCCGGGACAGGGTGAGTTTT
CDR3 protein: CASSSRDRVSF

J gene: TRBJ2-7
clone size: NA
V gene: TRBV4-1
D gene: NA
CDR3 DNA: TGCGCCAGCAGCCGGCGAGCGGGACAAGTTGGCGAGCAGTACTTC
CDR3 protein: CASSRRAGQVGEQYF

J gene: TRBJ2-5
clone size: NA
V gene: TRBV7-3
D gene: NA
CDR3 DNA: TGTGCCAGCAGCCATAGAAAGCTCCAAGAGACCCAGTACTTC
CDR3 protein: CASSHRKLQETQYF

J gene: TRBJ2-3
clone size: NA
V gene: TRBV4-2
D gene: TRBD2
CDR3 DNA: TGTGCCAGCAGCCAAGAAAGCGGGGGGTCAGATACGCAGTATTTT
CDR3 protein: CASSQESGGSDTQYF

J gene: TRBJ2-2
clone size: few
V gene: TRBV28
D gene: TRBD2
CDR3 DNA: TGTGCCAGCAGTTCCAGGACTAGCGGGAACACCGGGGAGCTGTTTTTT
CDR3 protein: CASSSRTSGNTGELFF

J gene: TRBJ2-1
clone size: few
V gene: TRBV6-5
D gene: TRBD2
CDR3 DNA: TGTGCCAGCGTCCAATCGCGGGGGGGGAACAATGAGCAGTTCTTC
CDR3 protein: CASVQSRGGNNEQFF

J gene: TRBJ2-1
clone size: NA
V gene: TRBV28
D gene: TRBD1
CDR3 DNA: TGTGCCAGCAGTTCTCACCGGGACAGGGACAATGAGCAGTTCTTC
CDR3 protein: CASSSHRDRDNEQFF

J gene: TRBJ2-2
clone size: NA
V gene: TRBV19
D gene: TRBD1
CDR3 DNA: TGTGCCAGTACCCCGGGCGGACAGGGGTTCACCGGGGAGCTGTTTTTT
CDR3 protein: CASTPGGQGFTGELFF

J gene: TRBJ2-5
clone size: NA
V gene: TRBV15
D gene: TRBD1
CDR3 DNA: TGTGCCACCAGCACGACAGGGTTCTATCGGGGAGAGACCCAGTACTTC
CDR3 protein: CATSTTGFYRGETQYF

J gene: TRBJ1-2
clone size: NA
V gene: TRBV29-1
D gene: TRBD1
CDR3 DNA: TGCAGCGTTGGGCAGGGGGCGAAGTATGGCTACACCTTC
CDR3 protein: CSVGQGAKYGYTF